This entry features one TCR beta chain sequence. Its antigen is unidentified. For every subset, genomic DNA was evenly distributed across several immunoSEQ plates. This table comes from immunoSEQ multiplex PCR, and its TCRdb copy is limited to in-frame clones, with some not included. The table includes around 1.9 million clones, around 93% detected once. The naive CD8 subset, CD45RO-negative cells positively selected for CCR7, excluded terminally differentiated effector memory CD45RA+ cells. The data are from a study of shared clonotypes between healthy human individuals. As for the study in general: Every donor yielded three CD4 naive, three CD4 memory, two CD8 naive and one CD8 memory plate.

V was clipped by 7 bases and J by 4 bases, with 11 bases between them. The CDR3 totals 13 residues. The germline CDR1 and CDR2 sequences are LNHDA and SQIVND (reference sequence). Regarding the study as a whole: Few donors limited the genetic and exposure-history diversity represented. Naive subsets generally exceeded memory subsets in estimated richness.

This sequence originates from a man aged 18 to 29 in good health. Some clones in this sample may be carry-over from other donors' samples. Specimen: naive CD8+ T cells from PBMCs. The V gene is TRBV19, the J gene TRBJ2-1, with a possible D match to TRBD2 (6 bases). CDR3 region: CASTSGLYNEQFF. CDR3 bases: TGTGCCAGTACCTCGGGACTTTACAATGAGCAGTTCTTC.